The 7 T cell receptor beta chains presented below share a single source sample, sequenced in a study of cytomegalovirus exposure and HLA in healthy donors. The data were produced by immunoSEQ multiplex PCR, yet TCRdb's version contains in-frame clones alone and is incomplete. The sample includes some 160,000 clones, roughly 91% of them seen just once. The sequenced sample was PBMCs. These receptors came from a young man in good health and CMV-seronegative.

This chain connects TRBV11-2 to TRBJ1-1; no firm D call. Germline V CDR1 and CDR2: SGHAT, FQNNGV. V lost 6 bases and J lost 4, with 15 bases in between. The CDR3 length is 14 residues. CDR3 loop: CASSYNRGGTEAFF. The CDR3 nucleotides read TGTGCCAGCAGTTATAACCGGGGAGGCACTGAAGCTTTCTTT.

This clone turned up a few times. The CDR3 protein is CASSFRAGVKTDTQYF. The CDR3 DNA is TGCGCCAGCAGCTTCCGAGCGGGAGTAAAGACAGATACGCAGTATTTT. This chain joins TRBV5-1 and TRBJ2-3; 8 bases line up with TRBD2. This CDR3 is 16 amino acids long. From germline, CDR1 is SGHRS and CDR2 YFSETQ. The V segment lost 2 bases and the J segment 3 bases; nucleotides outside the gene matches: 8.

The chain links TRBV10-2 to TRBJ1-2, with 9 bases identical to TRBD1. Germline V lookup: CDR1 WSHSY, CDR2 SAAADI. This CDR3 has 16 amino acids. V shed 6 bases and J 5 bases; nucleotides not matched to a gene: 13. The CDR3 DNA is TGCGCCAGCAGCGCCGTTTGGACAGGGGAAAATTATGGCTACACCTTC. Protein sequence: CASSAVWTGENYGYTF.

This chain links TRBV19 with TRBJ1-4; 9 nucleotides align to TRBD1. With V trimmed by 9 bases and J by 7 bases, 6 bases remained unmatched. This CDR3 has 13 amino acids. Germline lookup yields CDR1 LNHDA and CDR2 SQIVND (reference sequence). The CDR3 region is CASGQGYGEKLFF. Written as DNA, the CDR3 is TGTGCCAGCGGACAGGGGTATGGTGAAAAACTGTTTTTT.

CDR3 nucleotides: TGCGCCAGCAGCTTACCTAGAGAAGGAATTTACAATGAGCAGTTCTTC. This sequence encodes CASSLPREGIYNEQFF. J is TRBJ2-1 and V is TRBV5-1, with D uncertain. The V gene's germline CDR1 is SGHRS and CDR2 YFSETQ. CDR3 length: 16 amino acids. Trimming pared 2 bases from V and 4 bases from J, leaving 16 bases between.

This chain uses TRBV28 with TRBJ1-5, with D perhaps TRBD1 (5 bases). This CDR3 comprises 15 residues. Germline V CDR1 and CDR2: MDHEN, SYDVKM. V lost 6 bases and J 4 bases, leaving 16 bases between the germline ends. The DNA of the CDR3 is TGTGCCAGCAGCACGGCGGGGGAAGGGAATCAGCCCCAGCATTTT. Translated: CASSTAGEGNQPQHF.

The rearrangement joins TRBV2 to TRBJ2-3, with D uncertain. Germline CDR1 SNHLY, CDR2 FYNNEI. V was pared by 6 bases and J by 1 base, with 14 bases between. This CDR3 is 15 amino acids long. DNA for the CDR3: TGTGCCAGCAGCGGTGGCCTAGTTGGCACAGATACGCAGTATTTT. Translated: CASSGGLVGTDTQYF.